These 12 T cell receptor beta chains share one sample of origin, sequenced in a study of shared clonotypes between healthy human individuals. Only in-frame clones appear in the TCRdb table, and some are missing; sequencing was by immunoSEQ multiplex PCR. The repertoire holds roughly 2,500,000 clones, under 95% seen once, with approximately 0.37% in the top ten. Sequenced material: naive CD4+ T cells from PBMCs. Subset in this sample: CD45RA+ positively selected. The receptors here all came from a man younger than 35 in good health. Some clones in this sample may be carry-over from other donors' samples.

The chain recombines TRBV6-1 with TRBJ1-3; D not resolved. The CDR3 contains 14 residues. Trimming removed 4 bases at V and 0 bases at J, with 7 bases between. Germline-derived CDR1 and CDR2 are MNHNS and SASEGT. The CDR3 DNA reads TGTGCCAGCAGTGCATCGCTCTCTGGAAACACCATATATTTT. This encodes CASSASLSGNTIYF.

The chain links TRBV9 to TRBJ2-1; 11 bases fit TRBD2. The CDR3 runs 16 residues. Germline V gene data show CDR1 as SGDLS and CDR2 as YYNGEE. Trimming at V came to 4 bases and at J to 4 bases, leaving 7 bases not matched to a gene. The CDR3 here is CASSPPGLAEYNEQFF. The DNA of the CDR3 is TGTGCCAGCAGCCCCCCGGGACTAGCGGAATACAATGAGCAGTTCTTC.

The genes are TRBV6-1 and TRBJ2-7; 7 bases align to TRBD1. CDR3 length: 15 amino acids. Germline V gene sequence: CDR1 MNHNS, CDR2 SASEGT. Trimming took 2 bases from V and 4 from J; bases not matched to a gene: 8. The CDR3 reads CASSELGQQPYEQYF. CDR3 sequence (DNA): TGTGCCAGCAGTGAATTGGGACAGCAACCTTACGAGCAGTACTTC.

V and J are TRBV28 and TRBJ2-1, with unresolved D. Trimming removed 7 bases from V and 0 bases from J, with 13 bases in between. Germline V lookup: CDR1 MDHEN, CDR2 SYDVKM. The CDR3 extends over 15 amino acids. The CDR3 nucleotides are TGTGCCAGCACACCGGGCGGTTACTCCTACAATGAGCAGTTCTTC. Encoded protein: CASTPGGYSYNEQFF.

The rearrangement links TRBV27 to TRBJ1-2; 7 nucleotides agree with TRBD1. The CDR3 spans 16 residues. J lost 7 bases, V lost 0 bases, and 11 bases had no gene match. Germline CDR1 MNHEY, CDR2 SMNVEV (reference sequence). CDR3 sequence: CASSLSPDRTWGGYTF. The DNA for the CDR3 is TGTGCCAGCAGTTTATCCCCGGACAGGACCTGGGGTGGCTACACCTTC.

The gene calls are TRBV6-5 and TRBJ2-7; either TRBD1 or TRBD2 may fit D (5 bases each). CDR1 is MNHEY and CDR2 is SVGAGI in the germline V gene. CDR3 size: 13 residues. V dropped 8 bases and J dropped 3 bases, with 14 bases sitting between them. CDR3 residues: CASRWGIDYEQYF. The CDR3 coding sequence is TGTGCCAGCCGCTGGGGGATCGACTACGAGCAGTACTTC.

V gene TRBV18 combines with J gene TRBJ2-7; D possibly matches TRBD1 or TRBD2 (5 bases each). CDR3 length equals 14 residues. The germline V gene has CDR1 KGHSH and CDR2 LQKENI. V lost 4 bases, J lost 2 bases, and 12 bases lay in between. The CDR3 here is CASSRGNRAYEQYF. CDR3 bases: TGTGCCAGCTCACGGGGGAACAGAGCCTACGAGCAGTACTTC.

The chain carries TRBV28 and TRBJ1-2; D is possibly TRBD1 (5 bases). The CDR3 totals 15 residues. V gave up 1 base and J gave up 4 bases, with 13 bases separating them. Per the germline V gene, CDR1 is MDHEN and CDR2 is SYDVKM. CDR3 sequence reads: CASSLSGRVVYGYTF. CDR3 bases: TGTGCCAGCAGTTTATCCGGCAGGGTCGTCTATGGCTACACCTTC.

The genes are TRBV15 and TRBJ2-5; 8 bases are a match to TRBD2. Germline V gene lookup returns CDR1 LNHNV and CDR2 YYDKDF (reference sequence). V was pared by 3 bases and J by 0 bases, with 3 bases of the junction left unmatched. The CDR3 has 15 amino acids. CDR3 sequence reads: CATSSSGAYQETQYF. CDR3 in DNA: TGTGCCACCAGCAGTAGCGGGGCGTACCAAGAGACCCAGTACTTC.

The V gene is TRBV4-2, the J gene TRBJ1-6; 7 positions agree with TRBD1. CDR1 and CDR2 from the germline V gene are LGHNA and YNFKEQ. This CDR3 comprises 19 residues. V dropped 0 bases and J dropped 2; count of bases not matched to a gene: 10. CDR3 bases: TGTGCCAGCAGCCAAGATACAGGGGCCCAGTACCCCTATAATTCACCCCTCCACTTT. Translating it yields CASSQDTGAQYPYNSPLHF.

The chain joins TRBV4-3 to TRBJ2-1; 9 bases map to TRBD2. The CDR3 extends over 17 amino acids. Germline-derived CDR1 and CDR2 are LGHNA and YSLEER. Unmatched junction bases numbered 15, after V lost 6 bases and J lost 6 bases. The CDR3 DNA reads TGCGCCAGCAGGCAATTTTCGGGTCTAGCGGGATCCAATGAGCAGTTCTTC. As protein: CASRQFSGLAGSNEQFF.

The J gene is TRBJ2-3, the V gene TRBV5-4; 7 bases match TRBD2. Germline lookup yields CDR1 SGHNT and CDR2 YYREEE (reference sequence). Trimming at V came to 4 bases and at J to 1 base, leaving 9 bases not matched to a gene. CDR3 size: 16 residues. Written as DNA, the CDR3 is TGTGCCAGCAGCCCCCAGTGGAGCGGGGGCACAGATACGCAGTATTTT. The encoded protein is CASSPQWSGGTDTQYF. Combining the CDR3 with reference TRBV5-4 and TRBJ2-3 gives the whole variable domain ETGVTQSPTHLIKTRGQQVTLRCSSQSGHNTVSWYQQALGQGPQFIFQYYREEENGRGNFPPRFSGLQFPNYSSELNVNALELDDSALYLCASSPQWSGGTDTQYFGPGTRLTVL.